This TCR beta chain was captured in a study of cytomegalovirus exposure and HLA in healthy donors (dated by TCRdb to 2016 to 2017). Regarding the research as a whole: According to a later analysis, one platform produced both the approximately 110 validation repertoires and the 670 or so repertoires of the first cohort. The study aimed to test whether cataloging public T cell receptors could reveal signatures of past pathogen exposure. In addition to the first cohort of several hundred subjects, a separate validation cohort of approximately 130 different subjects was used. To predict cytomegalovirus infection status, the study combined high-throughput TCR immunosequencing, statistical association of individual TCRs with disease status, and machine learning. Overall results and qualifications from the work: In vitro tests confirmed that a few of the cytomegalovirus-associated TCR beta chains recognize cytomegalovirus antigens. While some public TCRs were present in many individuals, most TCR sequences turned up only very rarely across donors. According to the authors, the approach could potentially be generalized to other disease states and immunological phenotypes. All 120 repertoires were used to score co-occurrence in the validation cohort in a later analysis, because that analysis had no HLA typing for the cohort. In both the original and validation cohorts, the classifier was reported to diagnose cytomegalovirus status with high specificity and sensitivity. Subsequent analysis determined that TCRs grouped into clusters in the first cohort also showed a tendency toward co-occurrence across the 120 validation repertoires, and about 93% of cluster scores exceeded 0. The study gave a list of about 160 TCR beta chains associated with cytomegalovirus.

Donors formed part of the validation cohort, which comprised over a hundred subjects and was distinct from the first cohort of roughly 600 subjects. In its sample, this clone was seen once. Its antigen has not been determined. The record has no base qualities; no much larger clone is one base away. The library was built by means of the immunoSEQ multiplex PCR assay. The study's processing was this. A statistical classification framework was developed to diagnose cytomegalovirus status using the catalog of TCR beta chain sequences. This is the immuneACCESS table as TCRdb keeps it, with only in-frame sequences that have V and J called. A part of the clones is gone; compared with another copy, unresolved V genes explain less than half, and the rest is unexplained. Clone size and the V and J calls come from that table; the DNA yielded D and trimming. Here the sample has under 250,000 clones; approximately 84% occur a single time. The ten largest clonotypes hold 9.5% to 15% of the sample.

Germline trimming: 2 bases from V, 0 bases from J; junction bases outside gene matches: 7. The CDR3 goes from the cysteine to the phenylalanine over 17 residues. Of the read, only the CDR3 DNA is kept; its 51 bases are in frame from base 1. From the germline V gene (reference sequence), CDR1 is LNHDA and CDR2 is SQIVND. This chain joins TRBV19 to TRBJ2-1, with 7 central nucleotides matching TRBD2. The sample consisted of PBMCs. This sequence was found in a man younger than 35 in good health and CMV-seropositive. The encoded CDR3 is CASSISGLAASYNEQFF. Here is the DNA: TGTGCCAGTAGTATAAGTGGGCTAGCGGCCTCCTACAATGAGCAGTTCTTC.